This T cell receptor beta chain originates from a study of shared clonotypes between healthy human individuals. Study-wide background: Aged between 18 and 49, the donors were two women and three men. Broader study findings: Despite large depth, rarefaction showed incomplete sorted-subset sequencing.

CDR1 and CDR2 from the germline V gene are SGDLS and YYNGEE. V was clipped by 2 bases and J by 4 bases; unmatched bases: 7. The CDR3 spans 17 residues. Deep was the level at which the assay was run. Libraries were prepared by immunoSEQ multiplex PCR; TCRdb keeps only in-frame clonotypes and omits some of them. This sample carries millions of clones, about 95% of them seen once, and the ten largest clones take under 0.15%. As for this clone: What it binds is not known.

The receptor's source is a man between 18 and 35 years old in good health. Sequences were obtained from naive CD4+ T cells sorted from blood. Subset: CD45RA+ positively selected. The V gene is TRBV9, the J gene TRBJ2-1; 12 bases fit TRBD2. The CDR3 nucleotides are TGTGCCAGCAGCGTCTCCCCTGGACTAGCGGGATACAATGAGCAGTTCTTC. Encoded protein: CASSVSPGLAGYNEQFF.